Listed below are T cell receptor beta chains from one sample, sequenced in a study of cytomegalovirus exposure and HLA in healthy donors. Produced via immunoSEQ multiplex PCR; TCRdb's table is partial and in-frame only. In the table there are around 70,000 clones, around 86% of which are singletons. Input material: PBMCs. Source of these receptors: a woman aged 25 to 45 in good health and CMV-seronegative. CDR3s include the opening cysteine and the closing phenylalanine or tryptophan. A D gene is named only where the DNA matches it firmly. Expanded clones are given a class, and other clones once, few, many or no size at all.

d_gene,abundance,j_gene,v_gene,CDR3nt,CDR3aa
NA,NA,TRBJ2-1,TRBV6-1,TGTGCCAGCATGGAGGGGTACTCCTACAATGAGCAGTTCTTC,CASMEGYSYNEQFF
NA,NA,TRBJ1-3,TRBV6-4,TGTGCCAGTTACTCCTCAGGGCCCCCTTCCTCTGGAAACACCATATATTTT,CASYSSGPPSSGNTIYF
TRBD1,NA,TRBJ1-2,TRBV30,TGTGCCTGGGAACAGGGGGGCTATGGCTACACCTTC,CAWEQGGYGYTF
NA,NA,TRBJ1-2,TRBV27,TGTGCCAGCAGATCAAACTATGGCTACACCTTC,CASRSNYGYTF
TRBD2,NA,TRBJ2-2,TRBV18,TGTGCCAGCTCACCAGTCCTAGCGGAGGGGTCCGGGGAGCTGTTTTTT,CASSPVLAEGSGELFF
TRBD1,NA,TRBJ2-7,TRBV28,TGTGCCAGCAGTTCACCGATGGACAGGGTTCCCGAGCAGTACTTC,CASSSPMDRVPEQYF
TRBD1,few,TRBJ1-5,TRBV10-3,TGCGCGGGACAGTCCAGGAATCAGCCCCAGCATTTT,CAGQSRNQPQHF
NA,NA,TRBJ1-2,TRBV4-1,TGCGCCAGCAGCCAAGAAGGGGCGGTCTATGGCTACACCTTC,CASSQEGAVYGYTF
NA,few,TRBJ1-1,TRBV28,TGTGCCAGCAGCCTAATGAACACTGAAGCTTTCTTT,CASSLMNTEAFF
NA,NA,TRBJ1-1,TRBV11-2,TGTGCCAGCAGCCCTCATGGGGGCGAGGGCACTGAAGCTTTCTTT,CASSPHGGEGTEAFF
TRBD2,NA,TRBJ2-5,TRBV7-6,TGTGCCAGCAGCGCCCGACTAGCGGGATTCCAAGAGACCCAGTACTTC,CASSARLAGFQETQYF
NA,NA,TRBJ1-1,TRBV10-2,TGCGCCAGCAGCCTTGCTAGCACTGAAGCTTTCTTT,CASSLASTEAFF
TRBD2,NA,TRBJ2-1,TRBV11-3,TGTGCCAGCAGCTCTTTAGCGGGACCCTACAATGAGCAGTTCTTC,CASSSLAGPYNEQFF
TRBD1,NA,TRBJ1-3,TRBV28,TGTGCCAGCAGCCATAGACAGGGAGTTGGAAACACCATATATTTT,CASSHRQGVGNTIYF
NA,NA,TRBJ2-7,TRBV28,TGTGCCAGCAGTTTGGGCGGGGATACCTACGAGCAGTACTTC,CASSLGGDTYEQYF
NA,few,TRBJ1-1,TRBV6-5,TGTGCCAGCAGCTATCGGACGGGGAAAGTCGCTGAAGCTTTCTTT,CASSYRTGKVAEAFF
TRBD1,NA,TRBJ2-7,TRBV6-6,TGTGCCAGCAGGGCAACCGGGACAGGGGGCTTCGAGCAGTACTTC,CASRATGTGGFEQYF
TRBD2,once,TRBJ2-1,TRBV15,TGTGCCACCAGCCTGCGGGGGAGCTCCTACAATGAGCAGTTCTTC,CATSLRGSSYNEQFF
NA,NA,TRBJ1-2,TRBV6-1,TGTGCCAGCAGTGCGACAACCTCCTATGGCTACACCTTC,CASSATTSYGYTF
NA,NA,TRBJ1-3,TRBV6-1,TGTGCCAGCAGTGAAGCTCTAGGTACTGGAAACACCATATATTTT,CASSEALGTGNTIYF
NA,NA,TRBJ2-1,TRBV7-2,TGTGCCAGCAGCTCCTTAGCGGTACTTTACAATGAGCAGTTCTTC,CASSSLAVLYNEQFF
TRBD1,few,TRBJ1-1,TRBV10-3,TGTGCCATCACCGGGACAGGGAGGATGAACACTGAAGCTTTCTTT,CAITGTGRMNTEAFF
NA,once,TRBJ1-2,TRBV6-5,TGTGCCAGCAGGGGACGGGAGCTGGCTAACTATGGCTACACCTTC,CASRGRELANYGYTF
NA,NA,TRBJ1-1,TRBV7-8,TGTGCCAGCAGCACACAGGGGAACACTGAAGCTTTCTTT,CASSTQGNTEAFF
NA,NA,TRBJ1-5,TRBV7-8,TGTGCCAGCAGAGTACAGTTAAATCAGCCCCAGCATTTT,CASRVQLNQPQHF
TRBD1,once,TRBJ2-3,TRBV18,TGTGCCAGCCAGGGGACAGGGGCTATAAACACAGATACGCAGTATTTT,CASQGTGAINTDTQYF
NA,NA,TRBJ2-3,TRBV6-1,TGTGCCAGCAGCCTAGGGGTCGCCGGAGATACGCAGTATTTT,CASSLGVAGDTQYF
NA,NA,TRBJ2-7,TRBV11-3,TGTGCCAGCAGCTTACAAATGTCGAGCTCCTACGAGCAGTACTTC,CASSLQMSSSYEQYF
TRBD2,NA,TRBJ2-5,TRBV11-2,TGTGCCAGCAGCTTTCTTGCGGGGGTACAAGAGACCCAGTACTTC,CASSFLAGVQETQYF
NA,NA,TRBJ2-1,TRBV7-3,TGTGCCAGCAGTATCGGGGTATACAATGAGCAGTTCTTC,CASSIGVYNEQFF
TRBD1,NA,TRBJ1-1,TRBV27,TGTGCCAGCACTGGGACAGACATGAACACTGAAGCTTTCTTT,CASTGTDMNTEAFF
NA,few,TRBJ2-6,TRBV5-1,TGCGCCAGCAGCTTGGGTAGTGGGGGGGCCTGGGCCAACGTCCTGACTTTC,CASSLGSGGAWANVLTF
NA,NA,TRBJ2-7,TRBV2,TGTGCCAGCAGCAAGGAGGTAGGGCGCTACGAGCAGTACTTC,CASSKEVGRYEQYF
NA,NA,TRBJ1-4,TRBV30,TGTGCCTGGAGTGTACGATGGCAGGGCGGAGAAAAACTGTTTTTT,CAWSVRWQGGEKLFF
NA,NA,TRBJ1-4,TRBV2,TGTGCCAGCAGTGAATCTTCGGGAGGGGGACGTGAAAAACTGTTTTTT,CASSESSGGGREKLFF
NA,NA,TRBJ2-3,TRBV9,TGTGCCAGCAGCAACCGACAGATCACAGATACGCAGTATTTT,CASSNRQITDTQYF
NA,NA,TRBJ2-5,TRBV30,TGTGCCTGGACCAAGGGGCTACAAGAGACCCAGTACTTC,CAWTKGLQETQYF
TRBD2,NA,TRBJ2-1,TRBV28,TGTGCCAGCAGTTTACCTCGACTAGCTTTTGAGCAGTTCTTC,CASSLPRLAFEQFF